This TCR beta chain was sequenced during a study of T-cell reconstitution after alpha-beta-depleted transplantation in children. At least ten counts were recorded for this clonotype. CDR3 length: 10 amino acids. Germline V CDR1 and CDR2: DFQATT, SNEGSKA (reference sequence). The ends were cut back, 2 bases at V and 5 bases at J, with 3 bases in the middle. The TCRbeta library was prepared with unique molecular identifiers. One entry per CDR3 protein results from TCRdb running MiXCR on the PCR reads. The sample contains about 400,000 distinct CDR3 sequences, about a fifth of which appear only once. This sequence joins TRBV20-1 and TRBJ1-2; D gene unclear. The input for sequencing was PBMCs from the stem cell graft donor, taken from the stem cell graft. The TCR sequence derives from a human donor who donated a stem cell graft to a child with acute myeloid leukemia. The CDR3 bases are TGCAGTGCTAGAAGTTATGGCTACACCTTC. Translation: CSARSYGYTF.